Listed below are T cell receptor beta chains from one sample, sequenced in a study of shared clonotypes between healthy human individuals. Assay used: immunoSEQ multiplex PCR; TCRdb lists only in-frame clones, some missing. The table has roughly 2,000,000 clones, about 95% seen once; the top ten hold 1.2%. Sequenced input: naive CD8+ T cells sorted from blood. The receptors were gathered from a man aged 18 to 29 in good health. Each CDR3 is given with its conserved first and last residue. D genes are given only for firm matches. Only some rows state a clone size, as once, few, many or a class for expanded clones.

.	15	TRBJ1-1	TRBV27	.	CASSPNPGALTEAFF	TGTGCCAGCAGTCCCAACCCGGGGGCGCTCACTGAAGCTTTCTTT
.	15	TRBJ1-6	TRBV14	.	CASSQPGRTNSPLHF	TGTGCCAGCAGCCAACCCGGACGGACCAATTCACCCCTCCACTTT
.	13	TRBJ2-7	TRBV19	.	CASSWGASYEQYF	TGTGCCAGTAGCTGGGGCGCCTCCTACGAGCAGTACTTC
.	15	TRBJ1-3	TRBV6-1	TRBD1	CASSEWTGEGNTIYF	TGTGCCAGCAGTGAATGGACAGGGGAAGGAAACACCATATATTTT
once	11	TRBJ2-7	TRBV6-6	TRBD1	CASSPTGEQYF	TGTGCCAGCAGTCCGACAGGGGAGCAGTACTTC
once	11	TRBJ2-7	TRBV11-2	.	CASSTIYEQYF	TGTGCCAGCAGCACCATATACGAGCAGTACTTC
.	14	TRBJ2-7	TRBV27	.	CASSARTTTYEQYF	TGTGCCAGCAGTGCTAGGACCACCACCTACGAGCAGTACTTC
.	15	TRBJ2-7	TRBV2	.	CASSEAPGLTYEQYF	TGTGCCAGCAGTGAAGCCCCGGGACTTACGTACGAGCAGTACTTC
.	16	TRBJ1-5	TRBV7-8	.	CASSPRGGSQNQPQHF	TGTGCCAGCAGCCCCCGCGGAGGGTCCCAGAATCAGCCCCAGCATTTT
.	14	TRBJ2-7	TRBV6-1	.	CASSVQGNPYEQYF	TGTGCCAGCAGTGTCCAGGGGAACCCCTACGAGCAGTACTTC
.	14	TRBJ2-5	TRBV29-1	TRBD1	CSVVPGTGKETQYF	TGCAGCGTTGTACCCGGGACAGGGAAAGAGACCCAGTACTTC
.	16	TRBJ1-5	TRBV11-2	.	CASSLFGTDSNQPQHF	TGTGCCAGCAGCTTGTTTGGGACGGATAGCAATCAGCCCCAGCATTTT
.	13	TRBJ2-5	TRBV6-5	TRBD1	CASSPGQGETQYF	TGTGCCAGCAGTCCGGGACAGGGGGAGACCCAGTACTTC
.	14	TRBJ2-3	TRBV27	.	CASSLGGPTDTQYF	TGTGCCAGCAGTTTAGGGGGGCCCACAGATACGCAGTATTTT
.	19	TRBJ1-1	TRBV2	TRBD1	CARPSRTGAKAGLNTEAFF	TGTGCCAGGCCCTCAAGGACAGGGGCTAAGGCGGGCCTGAACACTGAAGCTTTCTTT
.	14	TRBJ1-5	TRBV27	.	CASREGLGNQPQHF	TGTGCCAGCAGGGAGGGGTTGGGCAATCAGCCCCAGCATTTT
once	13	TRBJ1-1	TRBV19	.	CASSTSMNTEAFF	TGTGCCAGTAGCACCTCAATGAACACTGAAGCTTTCTTT
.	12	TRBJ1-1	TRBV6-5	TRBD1	CASSLQGAEAFF	TGTGCCAGCAGCCTACAGGGGGCTGAAGCTTTCTTT
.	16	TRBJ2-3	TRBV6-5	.	CASSYHISTNTDTQYF	TGTGCCAGCAGTTACCACATCTCGACTAACACAGATACGCAGTATTTT
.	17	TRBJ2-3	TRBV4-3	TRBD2	CASSQDSGGRDTDTQYF	TGCGCCAGCAGCCAAGATAGTGGCGGGAGGGACACAGATACGCAGTATTTT
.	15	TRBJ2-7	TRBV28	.	CASSFGGDGSYEQYF	TGTGCCAGCAGTTTCGGTGGAGACGGAAGCTACGAGCAGTACTTC
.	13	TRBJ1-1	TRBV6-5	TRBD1	CASSLPGQFEAFF	TGTGCCAGCAGTTTACCGGGACAGTTCGAAGCTTTCTTT
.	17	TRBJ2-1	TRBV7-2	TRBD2	CASSDSPGLAYYNEQFF	TGTGCCAGCAGCGACAGTCCGGGACTAGCGTACTACAATGAGCAGTTCTTC